A selection of T cell receptor beta chains follows, all from one sample in a study of T-cell memory formation after mild COVID-19. TCRdb reanalysed the 5' RACE reads using MiXCR and keeps one entry per CDR3 protein. The sample has some 490,000 distinct CDR3 sequences, roughly 18% seen once; the top ten hold more than 9%. Sample: PBMCs or a T cell subset sorted from them (not recorded which). The origin of the receptors is an adult woman who had mild COVID-19 (a few samples of this study predate the infection). Cell type and time point are not known. The conserved cysteine and the conserved F or W are not part of the CDR3 here.

TRBJ1-2,TRBV20-1,SARGESDYGYT
TRBJ2-7,TRBV29-1,SVVRQGPREQY
TRBJ1-5,TRBV7-2,ASSLAAGWSNQPQH
TRBJ2-4,TRBV2,ASSGSRSSVNIQY
TRBJ2-2,TRBV5-1,ASSLGQSNTGELF
TRBJ2-1,TRBV29-1,SASRLAGGKNEQF
TRBJ2-5,TRBV21-1,ASSKRKAETQETQY
TRBJ1-1,TRBV27,ASSLLTGGNTEAF
TRBJ2-5,TRBV11-3,ASSTRNSGWVETQY
TRBJ2-7,TRBV18,ASSFLDEQY
TRBJ2-7,TRBV12-3/TRBV12-4,ASSRTSGVAYEQY
TRBJ2-7,TRBV12-3/TRBV12-4,ASSLGRTTDEQY
TRBJ1-2,TRBV4-3,ASSQETGHPAGYT
TRBJ2-1,TRBV5-5,ASSMGVAGVGKRGNEQF
TRBJ1-2,TRBV6-2/TRBV6-3,ASSYPQGTRRYGYT
TRBJ1-3,TRBV7-2,ASTDSSSGNTIY
TRBJ2-7,TRBV5-6,ASSRDQTGYYEQY
TRBJ2-7,TRBV6-6,ASSRASSSYEQY
TRBJ2-3,TRBV28,ASRRQGRADTQY
TRBJ2-7,TRBV4-2,ASSLYSGTVSYEQY
TRBJ2-7,TRBV6-5,ASSPRLATYEQY
TRBJ2-1,TRBV6-2/TRBV6-3,ATGDSRLSLAKGGQF
TRBJ2-1,TRBV5-1,ASSSLLEGNEQF
TRBJ2-5,TRBV20-1,SARHSSEIRTQY
TRBJ2-5,TRBV3-1,ASIQRGNQETQY
TRBJ2-3,TRBV20-1,SALAGTSGKYTQY
TRBJ2-7,TRBV29-1,SVEKTGTGIYEQY
TRBJ1-2,TRBV6-5,ASSRAQGGSFYGYT
TRBJ2-5,TRBV2,ASTWRARQETQY
TRBJ1-1,TRBV9,ASSPDTGGLTEAF
TRBJ1-1,TRBV5-1,ASSLGGQGGAAF
TRBJ2-1,TRBV4-2,ASSYRIAPGSYNEQF
TRBJ2-7,TRBV19,ASQSGTSGSPYEQY
TRBJ2-5,TRBV10-3,AISSASAYETQY
TRBJ2-1,TRBV5-6,ASSLPGLLYNEQF
TRBJ2-1,TRBV5-1,ASRLTYNEQF
TRBJ2-1,TRBV20-1,SARLAGSPWNNEQF
TRBJ2-3,TRBV18,ASSPDLTGRDTQY
TRBJ2-4,TRBV12-3/TRBV12-4,ASSSGLGLVLEIQY
TRBJ2-1,TRBV29-1,SVGTGTYNEQF
TRBJ2-3,TRBV5-1,ASSSPRGVLAGGSTDTQY
TRBJ2-3,TRBV11-2,ASRSGWDTQY
TRBJ2-2,TRBV27,ASLDRGRNTGELF
TRBJ1-1,TRBV12-3/TRBV12-4,ASSLAVRGITEAF
TRBJ2-5,TRBV3-1,ASSQDGGGGAETQY